Listed below are T cell receptor beta chains from one sample, sequenced in a study of blood T cell repertoires in COVID-19. Here immunoSEQ multiplex PCR was the method, and the copy in TCRdb shows in-frame clones only, minus some. The data hold a few hundred thousand clones, with approximately 80% observed a single time. Source material: peripheral blood. Every receptor here comes from a woman aged 40 to 50 who had recovered from COVID-19. The CDR3 runs from the conserved cysteine through the conserved F or W. D genes are given only for firm matches. Part of the rows lack a size; the others show once, few, many or a class for expanded clones.

J gene: TRBJ1-2
V gene: TRBV5-1
clone size: NA
D gene: NA
CDR3 protein: CASSFSGAGDGYTF
CDR3 DNA: TGCGCCAGCAGCTTTTCAGGGGCAGGGGACGGCTACACCTTC

J gene: TRBJ2-1
V gene: TRBV6-5
clone size: NA
D gene: NA
CDR3 protein: CASRTGYNEQFF
CDR3 DNA: TGTGCCAGCAGAACCGGGTACAATGAGCAGTTCTTC

J gene: TRBJ2-1
V gene: TRBV5-1
clone size: NA
D gene: NA
CDR3 protein: CASSLGQGPSLNEQFF
CDR3 DNA: TGCGCCAGCAGCTTGGGCCAGGGCCCATCTTTAAATGAGCAGTTCTTC

J gene: TRBJ2-1
V gene: TRBV30
clone size: NA
D gene: TRBD1
CDR3 protein: CAWSRDRGNNEQFF
CDR3 DNA: TGTGCCTGGAGTCGGGACAGGGGTAACAATGAGCAGTTCTTC

J gene: TRBJ1-6
V gene: TRBV12-3/TRBV12-4
clone size: few
D gene: NA
CDR3 protein: CASSLDTTPLHF
CDR3 DNA: TGTGCCAGCAGTTTAGACACTACACCCCTCCACTTT

J gene: TRBJ2-1
V gene: TRBV12-3/TRBV12-4
clone size: few
D gene: NA
CDR3 protein: CASSSQGLNEQFF
CDR3 DNA: TGTGCCAGCAGCAGTCAGGGCCTCAATGAGCAGTTCTTC

J gene: TRBJ1-1
V gene: TRBV7-8
clone size: NA
D gene: NA
CDR3 protein: CASSLTTDTEAFF
CDR3 DNA: TGTGCCAGCAGCTTAACAACCGACACTGAAGCTTTCTTT

J gene: TRBJ2-1
V gene: TRBV3-1/TRBV3-2
clone size: NA
D gene: TRBD2
CDR3 protein: CASSPTSGGDNEQFF
CDR3 DNA: TGTGCCAGCAGCCCCACTAGCGGGGGTGACAATGAGCAGTTCTTC

J gene: TRBJ1-2
V gene: TRBV5-1
clone size: NA
D gene: TRBD1
CDR3 protein: CASSLGTGFGYTF
CDR3 DNA: TGCGCCAGCAGCTTGGGGACAGGGTTTGGCTACACCTTC

J gene: TRBJ1-1
V gene: TRBV7-2
clone size: few
D gene: NA
CDR3 protein: CASSLAQGNTEAFF
CDR3 DNA: TGTGCCAGCAGCTTAGCACAGGGCAACACTGAAGCTTTCTTT

J gene: TRBJ2-2
V gene: TRBV5-1
clone size: NA
D gene: NA
CDR3 protein: CASRDGGFDGELFF
CDR3 DNA: TGCGCCAGCAGAGACGGAGGGTTTGACGGGGAGCTGTTTTTT

J gene: TRBJ1-2
V gene: TRBV6-2/TRBV6-3
clone size: NA
D gene: NA
CDR3 protein: CASSYSPTQWTNYGYTF
CDR3 DNA: TGTGCCAGCAGTTACTCGCCCACACAGTGGACTAACTATGGCTACACCTTC

J gene: TRBJ1-5
V gene: TRBV2
clone size: NA
D gene: NA
CDR3 protein: CASMLEQGSNQPQHF
CDR3 DNA: TGTGCCAGCATGTTAGAGCAGGGTAGCAATCAGCCCCAGCATTTT

J gene: TRBJ1-1
V gene: TRBV15
clone size: NA
D gene: NA
CDR3 protein: CATSNWTDTEAFF
CDR3 DNA: TGTGCCACCAGCAACTGGACAGACACTGAAGCTTTCTTT

J gene: TRBJ1-2
V gene: TRBV5-1
clone size: NA
D gene: TRBD1
CDR3 protein: CASSLAGTGGGYTF
CDR3 DNA: TGCGCCAGCAGCTTGGCCGGGACAGGGGGTGGCTACACCTTC

J gene: TRBJ1-5
V gene: TRBV3-1/TRBV3-2
clone size: NA
D gene: NA
CDR3 protein: CASSQGAFNQPQHF
CDR3 DNA: TGTGCCAGCAGCCAAGGGGCCTTCAATCAGCCCCAGCATTTT

J gene: TRBJ2-3
V gene: TRBV18
clone size: few
D gene: NA
CDR3 protein: CASSPPYGDNTDTQYF
CDR3 DNA: TGTGCCAGCTCACCACCGTACGGGGACAACACAGATACGCAGTATTTT

J gene: TRBJ2-1
V gene: TRBV7-3
clone size: NA
D gene: TRBD2
CDR3 protein: CASSLKSGGAYDEQFF
CDR3 DNA: TGTGCCAGCAGCTTAAAGAGCGGGGGGGCCTACGATGAGCAGTTCTTC

J gene: TRBJ1-2
V gene: TRBV6-6
clone size: NA
D gene: TRBD1
CDR3 protein: CASSYLTGGDYGYTF
CDR3 DNA: TGTGCCAGCAGTTACTTGACAGGGGGAGACTATGGCTACACCTTC

J gene: TRBJ2-1
V gene: TRBV7-2
clone size: NA
D gene: NA
CDR3 protein: CASSLDSQGSYNEQFF
CDR3 DNA: TGTGCCAGCAGCTTAGATAGCCAGGGCTCCTACAATGAGCAGTTCTTC

J gene: TRBJ2-3
V gene: TRBV6-6
clone size: NA
D gene: TRBD1
CDR3 protein: CASSWTGSVDTQYF
CDR3 DNA: TGTGCCAGCAGTTGGACAGGGTCCGTAGATACGCAGTATTTT

J gene: TRBJ2-3
V gene: TRBV24-1
clone size: NA
D gene: TRBD2
CDR3 protein: CATSGNWLGLAGGPTDTQYF
CDR3 DNA: TGTGCCACCAGTGGAAACTGGCTGGGACTAGCGGGGGGGCCCACAGATACGCAGTATTTT

J gene: TRBJ1-5
V gene: TRBV27
clone size: NA
D gene: TRBD1
CDR3 protein: CASRRTGTGNQPQHF
CDR3 DNA: TGTGCCAGCAGACGGACAGGGACGGGCAATCAGCCCCAGCATTTT

J gene: TRBJ1-2
V gene: TRBV30
clone size: NA
D gene: TRBD1
CDR3 protein: CAWSVKGAEFGGYTF
CDR3 DNA: TGTGCCTGGAGTGTAAAGGGGGCGGAATTTGGGGGCTACACCTTC

J gene: TRBJ1-4
V gene: TRBV18
clone size: NA
D gene: NA
CDR3 protein: CASSPSNIENEKLFF
CDR3 DNA: TGTGCCAGCTCACCATCGAATATCGAGAATGAAAAACTGTTTTTT

J gene: TRBJ1-5
V gene: TRBV7-8
clone size: NA
D gene: NA
CDR3 protein: CASGPGVDQPQHF
CDR3 DNA: TGTGCCAGCGGTCCGGGGGTCGATCAGCCCCAGCATTTT

J gene: TRBJ2-7
V gene: TRBV13
clone size: NA
D gene: TRBD1
CDR3 protein: CASSLGGQGLEQYF
CDR3 DNA: TGTGCCAGCAGCTTAGGGGGACAGGGCTTAGAGCAGTACTTC

J gene: TRBJ2-3
V gene: TRBV7-2
clone size: NA
D gene: NA
CDR3 protein: CASSLMSSDTQYF
CDR3 DNA: TGTGCCAGCAGCTTAATGAGTTCGGATACGCAGTATTTT

J gene: TRBJ1-2
V gene: TRBV19
clone size: once
D gene: NA
CDR3 protein: CASSAQGIPPGYTF
CDR3 DNA: TGTGCCAGTAGCGCTCAGGGGATTCCCCCCGGCTACACCTTC

J gene: TRBJ2-3
V gene: TRBV12-3/TRBV12-4
clone size: once
D gene: NA
CDR3 protein: CASSFRHPHTQYF
CDR3 DNA: TGTGCCAGCAGTTTCCGACACCCCCATACGCAGTATTTT

J gene: TRBJ1-1
V gene: TRBV19
clone size: many
D gene: NA
CDR3 protein: CASTTGMLPNTEAFF
CDR3 DNA: TGTGCCAGTACCACCGGGATGCTACCGAACACTGAAGCTTTCTTT

J gene: TRBJ2-1
V gene: TRBV7-2
clone size: NA
D gene: NA
CDR3 protein: CASSSTDMGQFF
CDR3 DNA: TGTGCCAGCAGCTCTACGGACATGGGGCAGTTCTTC

J gene: TRBJ1-4
V gene: TRBV6-6
clone size: NA
D gene: NA
CDR3 protein: CASSDGANEKLFF
CDR3 DNA: TGTGCCAGCAGTGACGGGGCTAATGAAAAACTGTTTTTT

J gene: TRBJ1-1
V gene: TRBV9
clone size: NA
D gene: TRBD1
CDR3 protein: CASSGSNPTGVTEAFF
CDR3 DNA: TGTGCCAGCAGCGGATCCAACCCGACAGGGGTAACTGAAGCTTTCTTT

J gene: TRBJ2-3
V gene: TRBV28
clone size: NA
D gene: TRBD2
CDR3 protein: CASSLLAGGNTDTQYF
CDR3 DNA: TGTGCCAGCAGTCTACTAGCGGGGGGGAACACAGATACGCAGTATTTT

J gene: TRBJ1-5
V gene: TRBV5-1
clone size: once
D gene: NA
CDR3 protein: CASSPDSNQPQHF
CDR3 DNA: TGCGCCAGCAGCCCCGACTCTAATCAGCCCCAGCATTTT

J gene: TRBJ2-1
V gene: TRBV6-5
clone size: NA
D gene: NA
CDR3 protein: CASSYSNSRNEQFF
CDR3 DNA: TGTGCCAGCAGTTACTCGAATAGCCGGAATGAGCAGTTCTTC

J gene: TRBJ1-1
V gene: TRBV18
clone size: NA
D gene: TRBD1
CDR3 protein: CASSPGTEANTEAFF
CDR3 DNA: TGTGCCAGCTCACCAGGGACAGAAGCGAACACTGAAGCTTTCTTT

J gene: TRBJ1-2
V gene: TRBV7-9
clone size: NA
D gene: TRBD1
CDR3 protein: CASSLSPGQHGYTF
CDR3 DNA: TGTGCCAGCAGCTTATCTCCGGGACAGCATGGCTACACCTTC

J gene: TRBJ2-7
V gene: TRBV4-3
clone size: NA
D gene: NA
CDR3 protein: CASSHESTGRREQYF
CDR3 DNA: TGCGCCAGCAGCCATGAATCGACAGGGAGGCGCGAGCAGTACTTC

J gene: TRBJ1-1
V gene: TRBV7-9
clone size: NA
D gene: NA
CDR3 protein: CASSQTTNTEAFF
CDR3 DNA: TGTGCCAGCAGCCAGACTACGAACACTGAAGCTTTCTTT

J gene: TRBJ2-3
V gene: TRBV10-3
clone size: NA
D gene: TRBD1
CDR3 protein: CAISESGTGATDTQYF
CDR3 DNA: TGTGCCATCAGTGAGTCCGGGACAGGGGCCACAGATACGCAGTATTTT

J gene: TRBJ2-2
V gene: TRBV6-4
clone size: NA
D gene: TRBD1
CDR3 protein: CASSVDRVTGELFF
CDR3 DNA: TGTGCCAGCAGTGTGGACAGGGTCACCGGGGAGCTGTTTTTT

J gene: TRBJ2-3
V gene: TRBV5-6
clone size: NA
D gene: TRBD1
CDR3 protein: CASSHLGTVADTQYF
CDR3 DNA: TGTGCCAGCAGCCACCTCGGGACAGTTGCAGATACGCAGTATTTT

J gene: TRBJ2-2
V gene: TRBV6-4
clone size: NA
D gene: NA
CDR3 protein: CASSPTREGELFF
CDR3 DNA: TGTGCCAGCAGCCCCACCCGGGAGGGGGAGCTGTTTTTT

J gene: TRBJ2-6
V gene: TRBV6-2/TRBV6-3
clone size: once
D gene: NA
CDR3 protein: CASSSGYSGSSGANVLTF
CDR3 DNA: TGTGCCAGCAGTTCCGGTTATAGTGGTAGCTCTGGGGCCAACGTCCTGACTTTC

J gene: TRBJ2-3
V gene: TRBV18
clone size: NA
D gene: TRBD2
CDR3 protein: CASSPIIAGGTDTQYF
CDR3 DNA: TGTGCCAGCTCACCAATAATAGCGGGGGGTACAGATACGCAGTATTTT

J gene: TRBJ1-4
V gene: TRBV25-1
clone size: NA
D gene: NA
CDR3 protein: CASVPDTATNEKLFF
CDR3 DNA: TGTGCCAGCGTCCCTGACACGGCAACTAATGAAAAACTGTTTTTT

J gene: TRBJ1-2
V gene: TRBV2
clone size: NA
D gene: NA
CDR3 protein: CASSDLEAAFYGYTF
CDR3 DNA: TGTGCCAGCAGTGATCTTGAGGCAGCTTTCTATGGCTACACCTTC

J gene: TRBJ1-5
V gene: TRBV6-1
clone size: few
D gene: NA
CDR3 protein: CASSDWDTRSNQPQHF
CDR3 DNA: TGTGCCAGCAGTGATTGGGACACGCGGAGCAATCAGCCCCAGCATTTT

J gene: TRBJ2-6
V gene: TRBV18
clone size: NA
D gene: NA
CDR3 protein: CASSPDSSGANVLTF
CDR3 DNA: TGTGCCAGCTCACCGGACAGCTCTGGGGCCAACGTCCTGACTTTC